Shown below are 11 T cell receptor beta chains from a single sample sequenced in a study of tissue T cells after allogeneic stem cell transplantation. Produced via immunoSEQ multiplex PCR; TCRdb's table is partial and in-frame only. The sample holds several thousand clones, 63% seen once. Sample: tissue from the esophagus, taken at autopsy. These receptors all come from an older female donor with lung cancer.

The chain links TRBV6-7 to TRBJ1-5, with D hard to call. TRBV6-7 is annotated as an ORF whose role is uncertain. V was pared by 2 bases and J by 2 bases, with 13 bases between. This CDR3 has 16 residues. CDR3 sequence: CASSYVREVGNQPQHF. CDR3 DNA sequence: TGTGCCAGCAGTTACGTCCGAGAAGTCGGCAATCAGCCCCAGCATTTT.

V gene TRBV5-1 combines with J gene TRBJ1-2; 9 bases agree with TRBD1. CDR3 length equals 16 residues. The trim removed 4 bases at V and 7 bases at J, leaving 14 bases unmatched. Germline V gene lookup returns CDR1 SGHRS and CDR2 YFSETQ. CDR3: CASSIRDRASAGGYTF. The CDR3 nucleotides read TGCGCCAGCAGCATCCGGGACAGGGCGTCTGCGGGTGGCTACACCTTC.

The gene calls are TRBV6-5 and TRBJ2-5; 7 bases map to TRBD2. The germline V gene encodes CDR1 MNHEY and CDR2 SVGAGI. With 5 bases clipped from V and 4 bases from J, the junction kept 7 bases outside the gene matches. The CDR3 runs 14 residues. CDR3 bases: TGTGCCAGCAGTCGAAGGGAGGGACGAGAGACCCAGTACTTC. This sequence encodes CASSRREGRETQYF.

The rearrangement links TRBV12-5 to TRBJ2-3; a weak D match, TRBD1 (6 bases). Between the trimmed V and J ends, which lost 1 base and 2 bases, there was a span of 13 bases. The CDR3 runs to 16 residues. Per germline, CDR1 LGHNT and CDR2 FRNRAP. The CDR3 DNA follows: TGTGCTAGTGGTTTGGGTTTAGGACAGCTCACAGATACGCAGTATTTT. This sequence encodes CASGLGLGQLTDTQYF. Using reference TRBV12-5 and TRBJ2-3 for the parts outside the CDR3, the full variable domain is DARVTQTPRHKVTEMGQEVTMRCQPILGHNTVFWYRQTMMQGLELLAYFRNRAPLDDSGMPKDRFSAEMPDATLATLKIQPSEPRDSAVYFCASGLGLGQLTDTQYFGPGTRLTVL.

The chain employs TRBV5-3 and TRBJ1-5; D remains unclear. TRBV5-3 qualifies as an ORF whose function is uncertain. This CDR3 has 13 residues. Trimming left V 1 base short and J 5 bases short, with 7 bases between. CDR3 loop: CARSLFCDQPQHF. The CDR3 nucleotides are TGTGCCAGAAGCTTGTTTTGCGATCAGCCCCAGCATTTT.

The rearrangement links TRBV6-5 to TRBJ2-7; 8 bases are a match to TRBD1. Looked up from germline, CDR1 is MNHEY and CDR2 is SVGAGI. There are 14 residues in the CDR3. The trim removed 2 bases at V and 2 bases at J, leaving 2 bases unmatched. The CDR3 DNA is TGTGCCAGCAGTTACAACAGGGGGGCCTACGAGCAGTACTTC. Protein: CASSYNRGAYEQYF.

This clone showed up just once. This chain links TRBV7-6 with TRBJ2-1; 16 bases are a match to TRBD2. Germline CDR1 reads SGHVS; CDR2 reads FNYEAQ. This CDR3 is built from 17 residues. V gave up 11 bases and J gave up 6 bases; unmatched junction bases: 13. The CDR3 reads CASAPGTSGGARNEQFF. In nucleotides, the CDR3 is TGTGCCTCTGCACCAGGGACTAGCGGGGGGGCCCGCAATGAGCAGTTCTTC.

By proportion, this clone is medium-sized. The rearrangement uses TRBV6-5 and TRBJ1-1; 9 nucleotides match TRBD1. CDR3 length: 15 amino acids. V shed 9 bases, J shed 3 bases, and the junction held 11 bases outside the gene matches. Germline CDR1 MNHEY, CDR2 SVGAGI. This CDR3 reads CASIRRRQGDTEAFF. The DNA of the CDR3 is TGTGCCAGTATCCGCCGAAGACAGGGGGACACTGAAGCTTTCTTT.

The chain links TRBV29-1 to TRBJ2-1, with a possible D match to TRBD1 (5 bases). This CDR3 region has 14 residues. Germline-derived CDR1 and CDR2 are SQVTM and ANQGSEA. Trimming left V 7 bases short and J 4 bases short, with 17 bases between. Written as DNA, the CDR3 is TGCAGCGCGCCAGGGCTGGGGCGGTACAATGAGCAGTTCTTC. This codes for CSAPGLGRYNEQFF.

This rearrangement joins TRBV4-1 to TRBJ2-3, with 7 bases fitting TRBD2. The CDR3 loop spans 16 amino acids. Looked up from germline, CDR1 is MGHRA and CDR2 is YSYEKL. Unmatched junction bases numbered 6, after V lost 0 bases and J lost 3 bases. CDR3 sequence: CASSQDRRLATDTQYF. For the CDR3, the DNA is TGCGCCAGCAGCCAAGATCGGAGACTAGCTACAGATACGCAGTATTTT.

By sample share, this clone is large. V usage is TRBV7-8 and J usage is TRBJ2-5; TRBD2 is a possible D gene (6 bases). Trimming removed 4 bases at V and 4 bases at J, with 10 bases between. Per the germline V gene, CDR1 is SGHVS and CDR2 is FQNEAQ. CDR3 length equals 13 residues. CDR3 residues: CASSSGGPETQYF. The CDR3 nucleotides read TGTGCCAGCAGCTCTGGAGGGCCAGAGACCCAGTACTTC.